This T cell receptor (beta chain) was captured by sequencing in a study of cytomegalovirus exposure and HLA in healthy donors (dated by TCRdb to between 2016 and 2019). At the level of the whole study: An earlier analysis of some 600 of the donors reported 250 to 300 Gb of sequence data and 95 million to 140 million unique TCR beta sequences obtained from approximately 180 million T cells. An early release that covered fewer than 800 HLA-typed donors contained 250 to 350 gigabases of sequencing data and tens of millions of unique TCR sequences. The genetic ancestry cluster associated with self-reported Caucasian donors included around four fifths of the roughly 410 genotyped donors. The study aimed to test whether cataloging public T cell receptors could reveal signatures of past pathogen exposure. The T cell repertoires of 550 to 850 subjects were profiled by immunosequencing and related to cytomegalovirus serostatus. In addition to the first cohort of 500 to 850 subjects, a separate validation cohort of about 120 different subjects was used. The study combined high-throughput TCR immunosequencing, statistical association of individual TCRs with disease status, and machine learning to predict cytomegalovirus infection status. A later analysis re-examined previously published TCR beta repertoires from about 700 donors and added high-resolution HLA genotyping to investigate patterns of TCR occurrence. The later analysis used no new phenotypic data to find candidate immune exposures, relying instead on TCR beta sequences and their occurrence across donors. An earlier analysis of 500 to 650 of the donors applied high-throughput TCR beta sequencing to assess whether each TCR beta V gene segment acted as functional or pseudogenic. Donor age, sex, ethnicity and CMV serostatus were collected together with the repertoire data. A later genetic analysis took genome-wide SNP genotypes for 398 of the 666 donors and used that subset as a discovery cohort. Every repertoire in the discovery cohort had been generated on one and the same sequencing platform. HLA typing included class I and class II loci at four-digit resolution. The number of donors typed differed by locus, with roughly 629-640 for A, B, C, DRB1 and DQB1, approximately 500 for DQA1, approximately 580 for DPA1, and over 400 for DPB1. Because of strong linkage in the cohort, roughly five DR-DQ haplotypes were treated as single units for association and clustering. Across some 400 genotyped donors of the cohort, an average of roughly 200,000 unique TCR beta nucleotide sequences per donor were sequenced, and approximately 19% of those sequences were non-productive.

What the work shows at the level of the full study, not this receptor alone: Because some donors lacked HLA typing at each locus, the association tests relied only on the typed subset. A further reported finding was that TCR beta sequences accurately predicted the HLA-A and HLA-B alleles for most subjects in the first cohort. Immune exposure information for the cohort was limited to CMV serostatus. In an earlier analysis of 587 of the donors, most TCR beta V segments appeared in productive rearrangements about 87% or about 30% of the time, broadly matching IMGT annotations. When HLA alleles, especially DR and DQ, strongly co-occurred, TCR associations were difficult to assign to individual alleles. A few of the identified cytomegalovirus-associated TCR beta chains were confirmed in vitro to be specific for cytomegalovirus antigens. In both the original and validation cohorts, the classifier was reported to diagnose cytomegalovirus status with high specificity and sensitivity. In a later analysis, most CMV-associated TCR beta chains were found to appear HLA-restricted, with HLA associations seemingly driven largely by CMV exposure. At a false discovery rate of 0.05, a later analysis linked 16,951 TCR beta sequences to specific HLA alleles. Most TCR sequences were seen in very few donors, while some public TCRs were found in many individuals. Compared with equally common non-associated chains, HLA-associated TCR beta chains in a later analysis were more clonally expanded and had lower generation probabilities. The authors suggested that the approach could potentially be extended to other disease states and immunological phenotypes. Because counts were too low, approximately 15 rarely observed V segments, including chromosome 9 orphons, were excluded from the earlier analysis of about 500 of the donors. Linkage disequilibrium might explain the correlated functional status among segregating V segments, but an unknown experimental factor could not be excluded. A cluster of highly shared sequence variants was judged likely to represent a technical artifact of the sequencing pipeline. V-gene and J-gene trimming of TCR beta chains was associated with a missense DCLRE1C variant in a later genetic analysis, and the association was replicated in an independent cohort. The 87-base-pair reads could not distinguish some IMGT-functional V segments, including TRBV6-2 and TRBV6-3, so those segments were excluded. A later genetic analysis reported fewer N-insertions in productive TCRs among donors in an Asian-associated ancestry cluster than the roughly 690-donor mean. In a later analysis, the rate of TCR association differed among HLA loci, with DRB1 alleles having the most associated TCRs and HLA-C alleles having the fewest. Only TCR beta chains were sequenced in this cohort, and the absence of alpha or paired-chain data limited detectable features. The presence/absence analyses assumed that sequencing depth was roughly uniform across donors, and that assumption may not be true. A total of roughly 160 TCR beta chains were listed by the study as associated with cytomegalovirus. A later analysis reported that several top co-occurrence clusters appeared linked to parvovirus B19, influenza, CMV and Epstein-Barr virus.

The cohort comprised hundreds of healthy bone marrow donors. At the time of sampling, every cohort member was nominally healthy, though immune exposures that went unrecorded were likely present. The donor tested CMV seropositive, placing the donor among the approximately 290 seropositive members of the cohort. Each donor provided a peripheral blood sample, and peripheral blood mononuclear cells were used for TCR beta sequencing. Genomic DNA extraction from the blood cell samples was performed with the Qiagen DNeasy Blood Extraction Kit. CDR1 WNHNN and CDR2 SYGVQD were looked up in the germline V gene (reference sequence). Spanning cysteine to phenylalanine, the CDR3 consists of 13 amino acids. CDR3 DNA is the only sequence kept; it has 39 bases, read in frame from the first base. The junction shows trimming of 0 bases on V and 6 bases on J, plus 8 bases between the germline ends. The method behind the library was the immunoSEQ multiplex PCR assay. The multiplex PCR relied on a mix of 60 forward primers for TCR Vbeta segments and 13 reverse primers for TCR Jbeta segments. The CDR3 region of rearranged TCR beta genes was amplified from genomic DNA by a multiplex PCR assay. The amplified TCR beta libraries were sequenced on the Illumina HiSeq System as 87-base-pair reads. Regarding the original processing steps: A later analysis tallied 75 million to 95 million unique TCR beta chains across the 660 or so repertoires, and 10 million to 11 million of those chains were shared by two or more donors. Raw reads were error-corrected and collapsed into unique sequences with a nearest-neighbor algorithm that merged closely related sequences to remove PCR and sequencing errors. CDR3 sequences were aligned to IMGT reference sequences to assign V, D and J gene segments. For a sequence to be retained, a match of at least six nucleotides to both a V gene segment and a J gene segment was required. A rearrangement counted as productive if the CDR3 had no stop codons and remained in frame with V and J, and every other rearrangement counted as non-productive. Following IMGT convention, CDR3 was defined as the stretch from the second conserved V-encoded cysteine up to the conserved J-encoded phenylalanine. In an earlier analysis of 500 to 650 of the donors, sequences lacking an unambiguous match to a single V gene segment were excluded. In an earlier analysis of around 590 of the donors, a V segment was called functional when productive rearrangements were above 56.7%, and segregating when the standard deviation between donors exceeded 5%. A statistical classification framework was developed to diagnose cytomegalovirus status using the catalog of TCR beta chain sequences. In a later analysis, V and J genes were assigned by comparing TCR nucleotide sequences against IMGT/GENE-DB human TR gene sequences. The TCRdist pipeline was used in a later analysis to assign CDR3 sequences and most-parsimonious VDJ recombination scenarios. In a later analysis, each TCR beta chain was defined by its CDR3 amino acid sequence together with its V-gene family, and reads lacking a unique V-gene family were excluded. In a later analysis, 450 to 600 highly shared, low-generation-probability nucleotide sequences were removed to address suspected cross-contamination and a sequencing artifact. A later analysis calculated a clonal expansion index for each public chain from normalized within-repertoire ranks of inferred template counts. In a later analysis, generation probabilities were computed using a VDJ recombination model fitted to out-of-frame rearrangements, and the results were checked against IGoR. Hypergeometric tests were used in a later analysis to score TCR-TCR, TCR-HLA and TCR-CMV co-occurrence, with a repertoire-size bias correction applied to the TCR pairs. False discovery rates were estimated in a later analysis by permuting HLA or CMV assignments 20 times. In a later analysis, co-occurring TCRs were grouped with DBSCAN, and TCRdist sequence similarity was added when clustering was performed within HLA-allele-positive subsets. Repertoires with fewer than 30,000 or more than 120,000 public chains were left out of co-occurrence clustering, as were five repertoires with anomalous nucleotide sharing. TCRdb limited this immuneACCESS table to in-frame rearrangements with V and J called. A share of clones is missing; checked studies link under half to unresolved V genes, and the rest is unexplained. The DNA gave D and trimming, while V, J and clone size come from that table. This specimen's table enumerates approximately 110,000 clones. The ten largest clones capture approximately 6.8% of the sample.

Turning to this clone: Its antigen target is currently unknown.

The chain couples TRBV10-1 to TRBJ1-2, with no D gene named confidently. This TCR derives from a man in his forties or fifties in good health and CMV-seropositive. Material: PBMCs. The DNA reads as follows: TGCGCCAGCAGTGAGTCGAGGGTGGATGGCTACACCTTC. This gives the protein CASSESRVDGYTF.